A single sample is the source of the 20 T cell receptor beta chains below, sequenced in a study of blood T cell repertoires in COVID-19. Assay used: immunoSEQ multiplex PCR; TCRdb lists only in-frame clones, some missing. This table has more than 140,000 clones, about 90% appearing once. Sample: peripheral blood. These receptors all stem from an older woman with acute or convalescent COVID-19.

The rearrangement uses TRBV12-3 or TRBV12-4 and TRBJ1-2; D not certain. This CDR3 is built from 13 residues. Between the trimmed V and J ends, which lost 6 bases and 4 bases, there was a span of 12 bases. Here the CDR3 DNA reads TGTGCCAGCAGCCCGGAGGGTTTCTATGGCTACACCTTC. It encodes CASSPEGFYGYTF.

V usage is TRBV30 and J usage is TRBJ2-7; tentatively, D is TRBD2 (5 bases). Trimming removed 5 bases from V and 1 base from J, with 9 bases in between. The CDR3 has 12 residues. CDR1 GTSNPN and CDR2 SVGIG come from the germline V gene (reference sequence). CDR3 sequence: CAWGEFSYEQYF. The CDR3 DNA sequence: TGTGCCTGGGGGGAGTTTTCCTACGAGCAGTACTTC. The whole variable domain, filled in from reference TRBV30 and TRBJ2-7, reads SQTIHQWPATLVQPVGSPLSLECTVEGTSNPNLYWYRQAAGRGLQLLFYSVGIGQISSEVPQNLSASRPQDRQFILSSKKLLLSDSGFYLCAWGEFSYEQYFGPGTRLTVT.

This chain uses TRBV2 with TRBJ1-1; D is perhaps TRBD1 (5 bases). Trimming pared 3 bases from V and 1 base from J, leaving 9 bases between. CDR1 is SNHLY, CDR2 FYNNEI, per germline. The length of the CDR3 is 14 residues. The CDR3 here is CASSEGRGNTEAFF. DNA of the CDR3: TGTGCCAGCAGTGAGGGGCGGGGGAACACTGAAGCTTTCTTT.

DNA of the CDR3: TGCAGCGTTGCAAGGGAGAAGATCTATGGCTACACCTTC. Its protein product is CSVAREKIYGYTF. V gene TRBV29-1 combines with J gene TRBJ1-2; D not certain. The CDR3 has 13 amino acids. Germline lookup yields CDR1 SQVTM and CDR2 ANQGSEA. Trimming shortened V by 4 bases and J by 4 bases, and 13 bases separated the two germline ends.

V and J are TRBV4-2 and TRBJ1-5, with TRBD1 matching 8 bases. V dropped 0 bases and J dropped 9; count of bases not matched to a gene: 7. The CDR3 has 15 residues. Per the germline V gene, CDR1 is LGHNA and CDR2 is YNFKEQ. CDR3 loop: CASSQEIRGQWPQHF. CDR3 nucleotide sequence: TGTGCCAGCAGCCAAGAAATCAGGGGGCAGTGGCCCCAGCATTTT.

The chain links TRBV19 to TRBJ2-1, with D maybe TRBD2 (6 bases). CDR3 length: 15 amino acids. CDR1 is LNHDA and CDR2 is SQIVND in the germline V gene (reference sequence). V was shortened by 6 bases and J by 4 bases, with 16 bases between the two germline ends. CDR3 sequence reads: CASSPYGGPYNEQFF. CDR3 coding DNA: TGTGCCAGTAGCCCTTACGGGGGTCCGTACAATGAGCAGTTCTTC.

The rearrangement links TRBV12-3 or TRBV12-4 to TRBJ1-1, with unresolved D. The CDR3 has 13 residues. V was trimmed by 5 bases and J by 0 bases, leaving 7 bases between them. The CDR3: CASSPSVNTEAFF. In DNA, the CDR3 is TGTGCCAGCAGTCCCAGTGTGAACACTGAAGCTTTCTTT.

The chain recombines TRBV24-1 with TRBJ2-3, with D maybe TRBD1 (6 bases). CDR1 and CDR2 (germline): KGHDR, SFDVKD. V was pared by 2 bases and J by 6 bases, with 17 bases between. The CDR3 is 16 amino acids. CDR3 sequence reads: CATSDSVQFGGDTQYF. In nucleotides, the CDR3 is TGTGCCACCAGTGATTCGGTCCAGTTTGGGGGCGATACGCAGTATTTT.

This clone came up once. The chain joins TRBV24-1 to TRBJ2-5; D is perhaps TRBD1 (6 bases). V lost 4 bases and J lost 5, with 22 bases in between. The CDR3 has 17 residues. In germline, CDR1 is KGHDR, CDR2 SFDVKD. In nucleotides, the CDR3 is TGTGCCACCAGTGAGCAATCAGGGGTGGCTAATCTGGAGACCCAGTACTTC. Its protein is CATSEQSGVANLETQYF.

This clone was recorded only once. One junction end disagrees with the germline gene, perhaps due to a read error. J is TRBJ1-1 and V is TRBV12-3 or TRBV12-4, with no clear D. CDR3 length: 10 amino acids. CDR3: CASTHTEAFF. The CDR3 coding sequence is TGTGCCAGCACTCACACAGAAGCTTTCTTT.

V gene TRBV28 combines with J gene TRBJ2-7; the D is unclear. The V gene lost 5 bases and the J gene lost 1 base, with 3 bases spanning the gap. The CDR3 runs 11 residues. Per germline, CDR1 MDHEN and CDR2 SYDVKM. The CDR3, as DNA: TGTGCCAGCAGTCAATCCTACGAGCAGTACTTC. It encodes CASSQSYEQYF.

This chain joins TRBV2 and TRBJ1-2, with a possible D match to TRBD1 (6 bases). The CDR3 covers 15 residues. In germline, CDR1 is SNHLY, CDR2 FYNNEI. V was clipped by 3 bases and J by 5 bases, with 16 bases between them. CDR3 in amino acids: CASSERGRANYGYTF. Written as DNA, the CDR3 is TGTGCCAGCAGTGAGAGGGGGAGGGCCAATTATGGCTACACCTTC.

The genes are TRBV6-1 and TRBJ2-1; 8 positions agree with TRBD1. From germline, CDR1 is MNHNS and CDR2 SASEGT. The CDR3 length is 17 residues. Trimming cost V 4 bases and J 3 bases; bases outside gene matches: 11. The CDR3: CASSGTRQGHHYNEQFF. In DNA, the CDR3 is TGTGCCAGCAGTGGAACCCGACAGGGGCACCACTACAATGAGCAGTTCTTC.

The CDR3 sequence is CASASGTGVEKLFF. The CDR3 DNA sequence: TGTGCCAGCGCCTCCGGGACAGGGGTTGAAAAACTGTTTTTT. This chain links TRBV28 with TRBJ1-4, with 10 bases fitting TRBD1. Germline V gives CDR1 MDHEN, CDR2 SYDVKM. The V gene end was trimmed by 8 bases and the J gene end by 7 bases; junction bases not matched to a gene: 7. The CDR3 has 14 residues.

The chain carries TRBV19 and TRBJ1-1, with 11 positions matching TRBD1. Germline-derived CDR1 and CDR2 are LNHDA and SQIVND (reference sequence). The V segment lost 8 bases and the J segment 5 bases; nucleotides outside the gene matches: 10. The CDR3 contains 15 residues. CDR3 DNA sequence: TGTGCCAGTTCGAAGGGGACAGGGGGTCTTACTGAAGCTTTCTTT. Its protein is CASSKGTGGLTEAFF.

V is TRBV7-9 and J is TRBJ2-3, with 9 positions matching TRBD2. CDR1 and CDR2 (germline): SEHNR, FQNEAQ (reference sequence). The CDR3 totals 16 residues. After removal of 5 bases from V and 4 bases from J, the junction contained 10 bases not matched to a gene. For the CDR3, the DNA is TGTGCCAGCAGCCCGACCGGGACTAGCAGCGCAGATACGCAGTATTTT. It codes for CASSPTGTSSADTQYF. Variable domain in full (rest from reference TRBV7-9 and TRBJ2-3): DTGVSQNPRHKITKRGQNVTFRCDPISEHNRLYWYRQTLGQGPEFLTYFQNEAQLEKSRLLSDRFSAERPKGSFSTLEIQRTEQGDSAMYLCASSPTGTSSADTQYFGPGTRLTVL.

V is TRBV7-9 and J is TRBJ2-2, with 7 bases aligning to TRBD2. Germline assignment: CDR1 SEHNR and CDR2 FQNEAQ (reference sequence). The junction had 8 bases not matched to a gene; V was cut back by 5 bases and J by 5 bases. The CDR3 is 15 amino acids. CDR3 sequence reads: CASSNAAGQTGELFF. Here the CDR3 DNA reads TGTGCCAGCAGCAACGCAGCGGGGCAAACCGGGGAGCTGTTTTTT. The full variable domain, in which reference TRBV7-9 and TRBJ2-2 provide the parts outside the CDR3, is DTGVSQNPRHKITKRGQNVTFRCDPISEHNRLYWYRQTLGQGPEFLTYFQNEAQLEKSRLLSDRFSAERPKGSFSTLEIQRTEQGDSAMYLCASSNAAGQTGELFFGEGSRLTVL.

The J gene is TRBJ1-4, the V gene TRBV4-3; 7 bases match TRBD1. There are 13 residues in the CDR3. Germline CDR1 is LGHNA and CDR2 is YSLEER. Unmatched junction bases numbered 4, after V lost 4 bases and J lost 8 bases. The CDR3 bases are TGCGCCAGCAGCCCCCAGGGGGGAGAAAAACTGTTTTTT. Its translation is CASSPQGGEKLFF.

The chain uses TRBV6-5 and TRBJ2-7; no firm D call. This CDR3 is 14 amino acids long. V lost 8 bases and J lost 0, with 14 bases in between. The germline gives CDR1 MNHEY, CDR2 SVGAGI. The CDR3 sequence is CASALETSSYEQYF. The CDR3 DNA is TGTGCCAGCGCTTTAGAGACAAGCTCCTACGAGCAGTACTTC.

The CDR3 sequence is CASSLRQGTNYGYTF. CDR3 DNA sequence: TGTGCCAGCAGTCTACGACAGGGCACTAACTATGGCTACACCTTC. The chain links TRBV6-6 to TRBJ1-2; 7 bases match TRBD1. The CDR3 loop spans 15 amino acids. CDR1 and CDR2 from the germline V gene are MNHNY and SVGAGI (reference sequence). With V trimmed by 5 bases and J by 0 bases, 6 bases remained unmatched.